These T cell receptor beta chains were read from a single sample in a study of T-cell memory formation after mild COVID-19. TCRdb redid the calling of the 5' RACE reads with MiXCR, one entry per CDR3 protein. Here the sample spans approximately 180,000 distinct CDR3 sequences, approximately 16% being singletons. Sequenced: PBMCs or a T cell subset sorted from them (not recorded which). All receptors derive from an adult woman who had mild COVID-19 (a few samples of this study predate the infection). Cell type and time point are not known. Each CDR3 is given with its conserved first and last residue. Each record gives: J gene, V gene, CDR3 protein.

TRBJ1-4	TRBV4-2	CASSQDRGRTNEKLFF
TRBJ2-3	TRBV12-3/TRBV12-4	CASSLDRGIRDTQYF
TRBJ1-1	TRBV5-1	CASSFQWENTEAFF
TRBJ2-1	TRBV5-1	CASSLLAGARDEQFF
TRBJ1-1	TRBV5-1	CASSLDRGNTEAFF
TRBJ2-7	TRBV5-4	CASSLEILGRQYF
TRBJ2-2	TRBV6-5	CASTSKGLTGELFF
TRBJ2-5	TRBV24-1	CATSDRGDTIQETQYF
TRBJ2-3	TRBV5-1	CASSLVAPTDTQYF
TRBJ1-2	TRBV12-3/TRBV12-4	CASSLASSTYGYTF
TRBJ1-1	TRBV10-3	CAISESSGGPEAFF
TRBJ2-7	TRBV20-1	CSATDRVYEQYF
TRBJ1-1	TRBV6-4	CASRADSHTEAFF
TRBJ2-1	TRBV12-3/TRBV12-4	CASSSNAGVDEQFF
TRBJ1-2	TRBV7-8	CASSLGQVDGYTF
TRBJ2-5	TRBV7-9	CASSLSRQANQETQYF
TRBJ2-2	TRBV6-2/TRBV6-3	CASRGQENTGELFF
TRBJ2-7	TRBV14	CASSLPGTSSNEQYF
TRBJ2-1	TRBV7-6	CASSLGQGRGDEQFF
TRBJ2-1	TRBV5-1	CASSLSGVENEQFF
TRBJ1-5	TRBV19	CASIAGQGNQPQHF
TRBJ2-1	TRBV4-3	CASSQAGTGGRNEQFF
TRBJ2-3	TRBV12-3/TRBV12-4	CASSFGTGGTDTQYF
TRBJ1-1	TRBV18	CASSPSHTNTEAFF
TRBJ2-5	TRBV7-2	CASSLTSGGAQETQYF
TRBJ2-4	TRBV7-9	CASSLGAATLKNIQYF
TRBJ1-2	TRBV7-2	CASSLGTGLVGGYTF
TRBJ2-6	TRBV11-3	CASSLTNVLTF
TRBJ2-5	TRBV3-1	CASSQDFGGETQYF
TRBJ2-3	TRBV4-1	CASSQDLFGFTGPMQYF
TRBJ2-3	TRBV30	CAWSVQGLADTQYF
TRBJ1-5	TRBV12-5	CAPAGWTQHF
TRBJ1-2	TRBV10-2	CASSGWDRGGYGYTF
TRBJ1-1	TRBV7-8	CASSPPTGAAFF
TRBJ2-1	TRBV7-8	CASSLVQSQSYNEQFF
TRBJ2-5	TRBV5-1	CASSSGTTPQETQYF
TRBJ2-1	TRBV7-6	CASSLGGLAETYNEQFF
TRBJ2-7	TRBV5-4	CASSSGLAVEQYF
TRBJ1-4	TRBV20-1	CSATGNGRANEKLFF
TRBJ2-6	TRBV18	CASSPGQGTAGANVLTF
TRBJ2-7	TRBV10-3	CAISEPGTGSYEQYF
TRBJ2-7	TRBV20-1	CSARDLTSGTYEQYF
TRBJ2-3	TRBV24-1	CATSDSGGIPDTQYF
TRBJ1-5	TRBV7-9	CASSLGTGGYQPQHF
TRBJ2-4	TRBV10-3	CAISEGGAKNIQYF
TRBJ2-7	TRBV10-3	CAISPSGIFEQYF
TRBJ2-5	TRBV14	CASSQGQGTETQYF
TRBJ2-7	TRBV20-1	CSARDQWGEQDLAYEQYF
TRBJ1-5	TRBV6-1	CASTQGSNQPQHF
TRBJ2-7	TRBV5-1	CASRAGTGDEQYF